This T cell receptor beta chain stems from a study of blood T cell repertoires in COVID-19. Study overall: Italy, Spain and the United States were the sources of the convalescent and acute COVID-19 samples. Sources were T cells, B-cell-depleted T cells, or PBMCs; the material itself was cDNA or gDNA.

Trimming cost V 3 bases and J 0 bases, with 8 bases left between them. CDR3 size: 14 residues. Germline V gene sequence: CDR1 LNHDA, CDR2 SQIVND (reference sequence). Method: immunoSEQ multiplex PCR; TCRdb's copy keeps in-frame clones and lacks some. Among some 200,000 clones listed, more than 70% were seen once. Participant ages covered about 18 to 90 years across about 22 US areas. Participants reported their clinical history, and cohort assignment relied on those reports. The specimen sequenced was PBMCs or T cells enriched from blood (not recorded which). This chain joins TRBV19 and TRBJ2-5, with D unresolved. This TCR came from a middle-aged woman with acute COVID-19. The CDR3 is CASSIGPYQETQYF. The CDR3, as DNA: TGTGCCAGTAGTATTGGCCCGTACCAAGAGACCCAGTACTTC.